The clone carrying this T cell receptor (beta chain) has ten or more counts. V gave up 5 bases and J gave up 9 bases, with 17 bases separating them. The CDR3 covers 15 residues. The germline gives CDR1 SGHTA, CDR2 FQGNSA. TCRdb itself ran the reads through MiXCR, one entry per CDR3 protein. The data show 100,000 to 150,000 distinct CDR3 sequences, roughly 9% seen once. The sample comes from a study of T cell repertoires in cytomegalovirus infection. The clonotype originates from a human donor in good health (CMV status not recorded). Some clones in this sample may be carry-over from other donors' samples. The material sequenced was PBMCs. This rearrangement joins TRBV7-2 to TRBJ1-6, with D maybe TRBD1 (5 bases). This chain's CDR3 is CASSPGSGGISPLHF. The CDR3 region has the DNA TGTGCCAGCAGCCCGGGGTCGGGGGGGATTTCACCCCTCCACTTT.